This is a list of T cell receptor beta chains from one sample in a study of shared clonotypes between healthy human individuals. TCRdb keeps only in-frame clones here, not all; method: immunoSEQ multiplex PCR. This table holds a few hundred thousand clones, approximately 97% found once. The material sequenced was naive CD4+ T cells sorted from blood. The receptors shown here come from a woman aged 25 to 39 in good health. CDR3s include the opening cysteine and the closing phenylalanine or tryptophan. A D gene is named only where the DNA matches it firmly. The listing skips clone size in some rows; elsewhere it reads once, few, many or a size class.

TRBV6-6	TRBD2	.	TRBJ2-7	TGTGCCAGCAGAAACCCGGGACTAGAACGGGAGCAGTACTTC	CASRNPGLEREQYF
TRBV18	TRBD2	.	TRBJ2-5	TGTGCCAGCTCACCACTAGCGGGAGAGACCCAGTACTTC	CASSPLAGETQYF
TRBV27	.	.	TRBJ1-1	TGTGCCAGCGGGCCACTGGGACGGAAGAACACTGAAGCTTTCTTT	CASGPLGRKNTEAFF
TRBV5-1	TRBD1	.	TRBJ1-4	TGCGCCAGCAGCTCCCGGGACAGGGCTATCGCCTCAACTAATGAAAAACTGTTTTTT	CASSSRDRAIASTNEKLFF
TRBV5-1	.	.	TRBJ2-2	TGCGCCAGCAGCCGCTCGGACCGAGCTAGCACCGGGGAGCTGTTTTTT	CASSRSDRASTGELFF
TRBV27	.	.	TRBJ1-1	TGTGCCAGCAGTCGAACCCAATGGAACACTGAAGCTTTCTTT	CASSRTQWNTEAFF
TRBV5-1	TRBD2	.	TRBJ2-5	TGCGCCAGCAGCCTGGTCCGCGGGACTAGCGGGAGTTTGGCGGAGACCCAGTACTTC	CASSLVRGTSGSLAETQYF
TRBV18	TRBD1	once	TRBJ1-1	TGTGCCAGCTCACTAACAGGGGGGAACACTGAAGCTTTCTTT	CASSLTGGNTEAFF
TRBV18	.	.	TRBJ2-3	TGTGCCAGCTCAGGGGGGACTGCGTCGGATACGCAGTATTTT	CASSGGTASDTQYF
TRBV5-1	.	.	TRBJ2-6	TGCGCCAGCAGCTGGGGGTCTACCGAATTCTCTGGGGCCAACGTCCTGACTTTC	CASSWGSTEFSGANVLTF
TRBV4-1	TRBD2	.	TRBJ2-1	TGCGCCAGCAGCCCGAGCGTGTTAGCGGGAGTGGTAGACAATGAGCAGTTCTTC	CASSPSVLAGVVDNEQFF
TRBV5-1	TRBD1	.	TRBJ1-1	TGCGCCAGCAGCTTGAATGGGGCAGGGGGCACTGAAGCTTTCTTT	CASSLNGAGGTEAFF
TRBV28	.	.	TRBJ2-2	TGTGCCAGCAGTTTAGGCAGAAACACCGGGGAGCTGTTTTTT	CASSLGRNTGELFF
TRBV5-4	TRBD2	.	TRBJ2-1	TGTGCCAGCAGCTTTAGCGGGGCATCCTACAATGAGCAGTTCTTC	CASSFSGASYNEQFF
TRBV11-2	TRBD2	.	TRBJ2-7	TGTGCCAGCAGCCCTTGGGCTAGCGGATCCTACGAGCAGTACTTC	CASSPWASGSYEQYF
TRBV5-6	.	.	TRBJ1-3	TGTGCCAGCAGCCTCCGGCTCGGTTGGGCAGGCTCTGGAAACACCATATATTTT	CASSLRLGWAGSGNTIYF
TRBV27	TRBD2	.	TRBJ2-3	TGTGCCAGCAGTCCGCTAGCGGGGAACCTCCTCACTAATACGCAGTATTTT	CASSPLAGNLLTNTQYF
TRBV18	.	.	TRBJ2-1	TGTGCCAGCTCACTTTCCTTCGACCGGTACAATGAGCAGTTCTTC	CASSLSFDRYNEQFF
TRBV6-5	TRBD2	.	TRBJ2-3	TGTGCCAGCAGTTTAGCGGGCCCGGAAGGTACGCAGTATTTT	CASSLAGPEGTQYF
TRBV5-1	.	.	TRBJ2-7	TGCGCCAGCAGCTTAGCGGGCTCCTCCTACGAGCAGTACTTC	CASSLAGSSYEQYF
TRBV19	.	.	TRBJ1-2	TGTGCCAGCAATGTCCCTGGGAGGAGGGATCTCTATGGCTACACCTTC	CASNVPGRRDLYGYTF
TRBV28	TRBD1	.	TRBJ2-7	TGTGCCAGCAAAACCCCGGGACAGGGGACGTACGAGCAGTACTTC	CASKTPGQGTYEQYF
TRBV7-6	.	.	TRBJ2-4	TGTGCCAGCAGCGCCTTCACGGGGGTTCAGTACTTC	CASSAFTGVQYF
TRBV4-1	TRBD2	.	TRBJ2-1	TGCGCCAGCAGCCAACGGGAGGGATCGGCCTCTAGCGGGAGGGCCCGGGAGCAGTTCTTC	CASSQREGSASSGRAREQFF
TRBV7-3	.	once	TRBJ2-7	TGTGCCAGCAGCCCCCCGGGCACCGAGCAGTACTTC	CASSPPGTEQYF
TRBV7-3	.	.	TRBJ1-5	TGTGCCAGCAGACCCTCAAATCAGCCCCAGCATTTT	CASRPSNQPQHF
TRBV2	.	once	TRBJ1-3	TGTGCCAGCAGGGCCTGGACAGTTGCTGGAAACACCATATATTTT	CASRAWTVAGNTIYF
TRBV27	.	.	TRBJ2-2	TGTGCCAGCATCTCCCAGGGGTCGATAAAGATCACCGGGGAGCTGTTTTTT	CASISQGSIKITGELFF
TRBV5-1	TRBD2	.	TRBJ2-3	TGCGCCAGCAGCTTGGGTGTTGCGGGAGCGTGGAGCACAGATACGCAGTATTTT	CASSLGVAGAWSTDTQYF
TRBV2	TRBD2	.	TRBJ2-1	TGTGCCAGCAGGAGACTAGCGGGAGGGGGATATGAGCAGTTCTTC	CASRRLAGGGYEQFF
TRBV4-1	.	.	TRBJ2-2	TGCGCCAGCAGCCAAGGTTCGGGGCCGATAAACAGGGAGCTGTTTTTT	CASSQGSGPINRELFF
TRBV9	TRBD2	.	TRBJ2-2	TGTGCCAGCAGCGCCACTAGCCGAACTAGCGGAGTGATCACCGGGGAGCTGTTTTTT	CASSATSRTSGVITGELFF
TRBV19	.	.	TRBJ2-7	TGTGCCAGTAGTATATCAGGGGAAAACGAGCAGTACTTC	CASSISGENEQYF
TRBV30	TRBD2	.	TRBJ2-3	TGTGCCAATCTACCCCGGCGGGAGGGGCACGATACGCAGTATTTT	CANLPRREGHDTQYF
TRBV5-1	.	.	TRBJ2-3	TGCGCCAGCAGCTTGGCCAGGATCTCTCTGATGGATACGCAGTATTTT	CASSLARISLMDTQYF
TRBV9	.	once	TRBJ2-5	TGTGCCAGCAGCGTAGGAGGGAGCGGGGAGACCCAGTACTTC	CASSVGGSGETQYF
TRBV10-3	.	.	TRBJ2-7	TGTGCCATCAGTGCGCGGGACTTCGCCTACGAGCAGTACTTC	CAISARDFAYEQYF